The 8 T cell receptor beta chains reported below all come from one sample, sequenced in a study of control samples from healthy donors and cancer patients. Clones were sequenced by immunoSEQ multiplex PCR, and TCRdb holds only the in-frame ones, with some missing. The data show approximately 100,000 clones, about 89% seen once. The specimen sequenced was blood. All receptors come from a woman aged 50 to 65 in good health.

The V gene is TRBV7-2, the J gene TRBJ2-3; 7 bases are shared with TRBD2. V shed 5 bases, J shed 0 bases, and the junction held 5 bases outside the gene matches. Germline lookup yields CDR1 SGHTA and CDR2 FQGNSA. The CDR3 has 15 amino acids. The CDR3 spells CASSLTGLSTDTQYF. The CDR3 DNA follows: TGTGCCAGCAGCCTGACGGGACTAAGCACAGATACGCAGTATTTT.

The V and J genes are TRBV27 and TRBJ2-2, with TRBD1 as a possible D gene (6 bases). Germline loops: CDR1 MNHEY, CDR2 SMNVEV (reference sequence). This CDR3 has 16 amino acids. Trimming pared 3 bases from V and 5 bases from J, leaving 16 bases between. This chain's CDR3 is CASSFPQGFRTGELFF. The CDR3 DNA follows: TGTGCCAGCAGTTTCCCACAGGGTTTTAGGACCGGGGAGCTGTTTTTT.

The chain links TRBV30 to TRBJ2-2; D unclear. Trimming left V 2 bases short and J 6 bases short, with 7 bases between. The CDR3 has 12 residues. Germline V gene data show CDR1 as GTSNPN and CDR2 as SVGIG (reference sequence). The chain's CDR3 is CAWSLWSGELFF. The CDR3 bases are TGTGCCTGGAGTCTGTGGTCCGGGGAGCTGTTTTTT.

This clone was seen a single time. The chain couples TRBV7-9 to TRBJ1-6, with D unresolved. The length of the CDR3 is 15 residues. Trimming removed 5 bases at V and 8 bases at J, with 16 bases between. The germline V gene encodes CDR1 SEHNR and CDR2 FQNEAQ (reference sequence). CDR3 bases: TGTGCCAGCAGCATTGGACGGGGTGAAGATTCACCCCTCCACTTT. It yields the protein CASSIGRGEDSPLHF.

The count of this clone is one. The V gene is TRBV5-8, the J gene TRBJ2-2, with D possibly TRBD2 on 6 matching bases. The CDR3 is made up of 17 amino acids. Trimming took 5 bases from V and 3 from J, leaving 20 bases between them. Germline V gene lookup returns CDR1 SGHTS and CDR2 YDEGEE. CDR3 amino acids: CASSNRRSGGDTGELFF. CDR3 DNA sequence: TGTGCCAGCAGTAACCGTCGCTCCGGAGGGGACACCGGGGAGCTGTTTTTT.

The V call is TRBV19, the J call TRBJ2-3, with 9 positions matching TRBD1. The CDR3 covers 17 residues. V trimming: 5 bases; J trimming: 2 bases; junction bases outside the gene matches: 11. Germline loops: CDR1 LNHDA, CDR2 SQIVND (reference sequence). CDR3 sequence (DNA): TGTGCCAGTAGTTCGGGACCGGGACAGGGTCACACAGATACGCAGTATTTT. Its translation: CASSSGPGQGHTDTQYF. The full variable domain, in which reference TRBV19 and TRBJ2-3 provide the parts outside the CDR3, is DGGITQSPKYLFRKEGQNVTLSCEQNLNHDAMYWYRQDPGQGLRLIYYSQIVNDFQKGDIAEGYSVSREKKESFPLTVTSAQKNPTAFYLCASSSGPGQGHTDTQYFGPGTRLTVL.

The rearrangement joins TRBV7-2 to TRBJ2-1, with TRBD2 matching 8 bases. Trimming cost V 8 bases and J 2 bases; bases outside gene matches: 8. CDR3 length: 15 amino acids. Per the germline V gene, CDR1 is SGHTA and CDR2 is FQGNSA. CDR3 coding DNA: TGTGCCAGCCAATTACGGCGGGAGGCCTACAATGAGCAGTTCTTC. Its translation: CASQLRREAYNEQFF.

V usage is TRBV25-1 and J usage is TRBJ2-1, with D possibly TRBD2 on 6 matching bases. Germline CDR1 and CDR2: MGHDK and SYGVNS. V gave up 1 base and J gave up 13 bases, with 8 bases separating them. The CDR3 sequence is 11 residues long. CDR3 nucleotides: TGTGCCAGCAGTGAATGGAGGGGACAGTTCTTC. Residues: CASSEWRGQFF.